Shown below are 30 T cell receptor beta chains from a single sample sequenced in a study of shared clonotypes between healthy human individuals. CD45RO-negative cells were positively selected for CCR7, leaving out terminally differentiated effector memory CD45RA+ cells. Sequencing was performed with immunoSEQ multiplex PCR; in TCRdb, only in-frame clones are kept and a portion is missing. The table records 1.5 million to 2.5 million clones, roughly 95% of them present only once. The sequencing input was naive CD8+ T cells sorted from blood. These receptors all stem from a man between 18 and 29 years old in good health.

The rearrangement links TRBV7-2 to TRBJ1-2; D gene uncertain. The CDR3 runs to 14 residues. The V and J ends lost 0 bases and 5 bases respectively, with 10 bases between them. From germline, CDR1 is SGHTA and CDR2 FQGNSA. The CDR3 nucleotides read TGTGCCAGCAGCTTAGCTTCAGGCGGTTATGGCTACACCTTC. Residues: CASSLASGGYGYTF.

This clone was seen once. In the same sample, other DNA sequences code for this CDR3. The V gene is TRBV27, the J gene TRBJ2-3; D may be TRBD2 (5 bases). V lost 7 bases and J lost 1, with 12 bases in between. From germline, CDR1 is MNHEY and CDR2 SMNVEV (reference sequence). The CDR3 extends over 14 amino acids. CDR3 nucleotide sequence: TGTGCCAGCACTGGGCTAGCCGGCACAGATACGCAGTATTTT. Encoded protein: CASTGLAGTDTQYF.

With respect to this clone: The junction shows a germline mismatch at one end, possibly a read error. The rearrangement uses TRBV7-7 and TRBJ2-7; TRBD2 matches 10 bases. This CDR3 has 19 amino acids. From germline, CDR1 is SSHAT and CDR2 FNYEAQ (reference sequence). CDR3 bases: TGTGCTAGCAGCCCGGGACCGCGGACTAGCGGCGGAAGCTCCTACGAGCAGTACTTC. Its translation: CASSPGPRTSGGSSYEQYF.

The rearrangement joins TRBV27 to TRBJ2-7; 10 bases match TRBD1. Germline values: CDR1 MNHEY, CDR2 SMNVEV (reference sequence). The CDR3 is 14 amino acids. With V trimmed by 4 bases and J by 6 bases, 6 bases remained unmatched. CDR3: CASSSRRDRGEQYF. CDR3 DNA sequence: TGTGCCAGCAGTTCCCGACGGGACAGGGGCGAGCAGTACTTC.

This chain uses TRBV29-1 with TRBJ2-7, with 8 bases matching TRBD2. With V trimmed by 6 bases and J by 4 bases, 11 bases remained unmatched. The CDR3 consists of 14 residues. Per germline, CDR1 SQVTM and CDR2 ANQGSEA. The CDR3 sequence is CSVESGRWGYEQYF. DNA of the CDR3: TGCAGCGTAGAAAGCGGGAGATGGGGGTACGAGCAGTACTTC.

The chain combines TRBV4-1 with TRBJ1-3; 7 bases map to TRBD1. The CDR3 runs to 15 residues. Germline V gives CDR1 MGHRA, CDR2 YSYEKL. Germline trimming cut 6 bases from V and 2 bases from J; bases unmatched to any gene: 7. This chain's CDR3 is CASREGAGTGNTIYF. CDR3 DNA sequence: TGCGCCAGCAGGGAGGGGGCGGGGACTGGAAACACCATATATTTT.

This clone showed up just once. The gene calls are TRBV7-9 and TRBJ1-2, with D possibly being TRBD1 (6 bases). V was cut by 3 bases and J by 7 bases, with 12 bases left in between. The CDR3 spans 13 residues. From germline, CDR1 is SEHNR and CDR2 FQNEAQ (reference sequence). Here the CDR3 DNA reads TGTGCCAGCAGCTTTCTCGGGACATCTGGCTACACCTTC. It encodes CASSFLGTSGYTF. The full variable domain, its missing parts supplied by reference TRBV7-9 and TRBJ1-2, is DTGVSQNPRHKITKRGQNVTFRCDPISEHNRLYWYRQTLGQGPEFLTYFQNEAQLEKSRLLSDRFSAERPKGSFSTLEIQRTEQGDSAMYLCASSFLGTSGYTFGSGTRLTVV.

This clone was seen just once. V gene TRBV7-9 combines with J gene TRBJ1-3, with a tentative D call TRBD1 (5 bases). V was shortened by 1 base and J by 0 bases, with 13 bases between the two germline ends. Germline values: CDR1 SEHNR, CDR2 FQNEAQ (reference sequence). The CDR3 is 17 amino acids. CDR3 DNA: TGTGCCAGCAGCTTAGACCCTACAGGACCCTCTGGAAACACCATATATTTT. Residues: CASSLDPTGPSGNTIYF.

A few counts support this clone. The V and J genes are TRBV27 and TRBJ1-1; D gene unclear. Germline V gene data show CDR1 as MNHEY and CDR2 as SMNVEV (reference sequence). There are 15 residues in the CDR3. V shed 2 bases and J shed 0 bases, with 10 bases lying between them. The DNA of the CDR3 is TGTGCCAGCAGTTTAGACCCCGGGGTGAACACTGAAGCTTTCTTT. Translation gives CASSLDPGVNTEAFF.

This clone was detected a few times. This chain connects TRBV5-1 to TRBJ1-2; D gene unclear. V shed 0 bases and J shed 5 bases, with 11 bases lying between them. This CDR3 comprises 14 residues. The germline V gene has CDR1 SGHRS and CDR2 YFSETQ. CDR3 DNA: TGCGCCAGCAGCTTGGCTGGGAGTAGGTATGGCTACACCTTC. This sequence encodes CASSLAGSRYGYTF.

Concerning this clone itself: The sample has other DNA sequences that encode this CDR3 too. The V and J genes are TRBV6-5 and TRBJ1-1; possibly TRBD1 for D (6 bases). Trimming stripped 6 bases from V and 1 base from J, with 12 bases between. Germline V gives CDR1 MNHEY, CDR2 SVGAGI. The CDR3 has 14 amino acids. CDR3 region: CASSYREGNTEAFF. CDR3 coding DNA: TGTGCCAGCAGCTACAGGGAGGGGAACACTGAAGCTTTCTTT.

This clone appeared a single time. This chain joins TRBV19 and TRBJ1-2; TRBD1 agrees at 10 bases. Trimming took 3 bases from V and 3 from J; bases not matched to a gene: 4. CDR3 size: 15 residues. Germline V gives CDR1 LNHDA, CDR2 SQIVND (reference sequence). CDR3 sequence reads: CASSIEGTGDYGYTF. The CDR3 bases are TGTGCCAGTAGTATTGAAGGGACAGGGGACTATGGCTACACCTTC.

The rearrangement uses TRBV2 and TRBJ1-1, with D possibly matching TRBD1 (6 bases). The CDR3 consists of 14 residues. The germline gives CDR1 SNHLY, CDR2 FYNNEI. V lost 7 bases and J lost 0, with 12 bases in between. This CDR3 is CASKQGIMNTEAFF. DNA of the CDR3: TGTGCCAGCAAACAGGGAATCATGAACACTGAAGCTTTCTTT.

The V gene is TRBV5-1, the J gene TRBJ1-2, with a tentative D call TRBD1 (6 bases). Deletions cut 0 bases from V and 7 bases from J, with 13 bases between. The CDR3 extends over 14 amino acids. Per germline, CDR1 SGHRS and CDR2 YFSETQ. The CDR3, as DNA: TGCGCCAGCAGCTTGGACAGGGAGGCATCTGGCTACACCTTC. It translates to CASSLDREASGYTF.

The chain joins TRBV7-9 to TRBJ2-5, with 9 nucleotides matching TRBD2. Trimming cost V 4 bases and J 2 bases; bases outside gene matches: 5. CDR3 length: 15 residues. Looked up from germline, CDR1 is SEHNR and CDR2 is FQNEAQ (reference sequence). CDR3 nucleotide sequence: TGTGCCAGCAGCTCTAGCGGGGCCACTCAAGAGACCCAGTACTTC. Translation gives CASSSSGATQETQYF.

The J gene is TRBJ2-7, the V gene TRBV6-1; D might be TRBD2 (5 bases). This CDR3 region has 13 residues. The ends were cut back, 9 bases at V and 0 bases at J, with 12 bases in the middle. Germline CDR1 reads MNHNS; CDR2 reads SASEGT. DNA of the CDR3: TGTGCCAGTCCCCGGGATTTCTCCTACGAGCAGTACTTC. Translated, it gives CASPRDFSYEQYF.

The chain employs TRBV11-3 and TRBJ2-2; the D gene is possibly TRBD1 (6 bases). CDR1 is SGHNT, CDR2 YENEEA, per germline. This CDR3 has 14 residues. V shed 3 bases and J shed 5 bases, with 10 bases lying between them. In DNA, the CDR3 is TGTGCCAGCAGCTTCGGCAGGGGTACCGGGGAGCTGTTTTTT. It translates to CASSFGRGTGELFF.

This chain connects TRBV9 to TRBJ2-7, with 8 bases matching TRBD1. This CDR3 comprises 15 residues. The V and J ends lost 0 bases and 0 bases, in that order; junction bases with no gene match: 2. The germline V gene encodes CDR1 SGDLS and CDR2 YYNGEE. CDR3: CASSVGTGISYEQYF. In DNA, the CDR3 is TGTGCCAGCAGCGTAGGGACAGGGATCTCCTACGAGCAGTACTTC.

V is TRBV2 and J is TRBJ1-2; TRBD1 might be the D (5 bases). V gave up 8 bases and J gave up 3 bases, with 19 bases separating them. Germline loops: CDR1 SNHLY, CDR2 FYNNEI. The CDR3 is 15 residues long. In DNA form, the CDR3 reads TGTGCCAGCGCCTCGGGTGGTGAGGGGTACTATGGCTACACCTTC. This gives the protein CASASGGEGYYGYTF.

CDR3 region: CASSFRQGETEAFF. In DNA, the CDR3 is TGTGCCAGCAGCTTCCGACAGGGGGAGACTGAAGCTTTCTTT. The gene calls are TRBV7-9 and TRBJ1-1; 9 nucleotides align to TRBD1. Germline V gene data show CDR1 as SEHNR and CDR2 as FQNEAQ (reference sequence). V was clipped by 3 bases and J by 5 bases; unmatched bases: 4. CDR3 size: 14 residues.

The genes are TRBV7-5 and TRBJ1-2; whether TRBD1, the table's D call, matches the DNA was not checked. TRBV7-5 is a pseudogene. CDR3 length: 15 residues. The chain's CDR3 is CARSYQGAQPYGYTF. As DNA, the CDR3 is TGTGCCAGAAGCTACCAGGGGGCGCAACCCTATGGCTACACCTTC.

The chain has TRBV4-1 and TRBJ2-7, with a possible D match to TRBD1 (6 bases). The CDR3 is made up of 17 amino acids. Germline-derived CDR1 and CDR2 are MGHRA and YSYEKL. Trimming took 0 bases from V and 3 from J, leaving 18 bases between them. The CDR3 DNA sequence: TGCGCCAGCAGCCAAGAGTTGCCAGGGGCTGAGGGCTACGAGCAGTACTTC. Amino acids: CASSQELPGAEGYEQYF.

J is TRBJ2-2 and V is TRBV9; no clear D. V lost 4 bases, J lost 7 bases, and 11 bases lay in between. The CDR3 is 13 amino acids. In germline, CDR1 is SGDLS, CDR2 YYNGEE. CDR3 in amino acids: CASSPPVVGELFF. In DNA form, the CDR3 reads TGTGCCAGCAGCCCCCCGGTGGTCGGGGAGCTGTTTTTT.

V usage is TRBV2 and J usage is TRBJ2-7; 10 positions match TRBD2. The V gene end was trimmed by 3 bases and the J gene end by 0 bases; junction bases not matched to a gene: 8. CDR3 length equals 17 residues. The germline CDR1 and CDR2 sequences are SNHLY and FYNNEI. CDR3 in DNA: TGTGCCAGCAGTGAGAGGCCGGGACTAGCGAGCTCCTACGAGCAGTACTTC. It translates to CASSERPGLASSYEQYF.

The chain has TRBV30 and TRBJ1-1; TRBD1 is a possible D gene (6 bases). The V end was cut by 4 bases, the J end by 6 bases, with 9 bases between. The CDR3 totals 11 residues. In germline, CDR1 is GTSNPN, CDR2 SVGIG (reference sequence). The CDR3 sequence: CAWTEGAEAFF. DNA of the CDR3: TGTGCCTGGACCGAGGGGGCTGAAGCTTTCTTT.

The genes are TRBV30 and TRBJ2-5; 10 positions match TRBD2. The germline gives CDR1 GTSNPN, CDR2 SVGIG (reference sequence). This CDR3 is 17 amino acids long. J was trimmed by 2 bases and V by 0 bases; bases with no gene match: 9. CDR3 in DNA: TGTGCCTGGAGTGTAACGGGACTAGCGACGGTTCAAGAGACCCAGTACTTC. Amino acids: CAWSVTGLATVQETQYF.

This clone is a singleton in its sample. This chain uses TRBV4-2 with TRBJ1-2, with D unclear. Germline CDR1 is LGHNA and CDR2 is YNFKEQ. The CDR3 has 17 residues. Trimming took 0 bases from V and 4 from J, leaving 18 bases between them. Written as DNA, the CDR3 is TGTGCCAGCAGCCAAGAAATTTCGAGCCTCGGTGGCTATGGCTACACCTTC. It encodes CASSQEISSLGGYGYTF.

This clone is a singleton in its sample. V is TRBV19 and J is TRBJ1-1, with 7 bases aligning to TRBD1. CDR3 length: 18 amino acids. Germline V gives CDR1 LNHDA, CDR2 SQIVND (reference sequence). V dropped 3 bases and J dropped 5; count of bases not matched to a gene: 18. This chain's CDR3 is CASSMLTDRAGLETEAFF. The CDR3 DNA follows: TGTGCCAGTAGTATGCTTACCGACAGGGCGGGTTTGGAGACTGAAGCTTTCTTT.

A word on this clone: The sample carries other DNA sequences with the same CDR3. This rearrangement joins TRBV2 to TRBJ2-7; 8 bases align to TRBD2. This CDR3 contains 15 residues. V was clipped by 1 base and J by 2 bases; unmatched bases: 4. Looked up from germline, CDR1 is SNHLY and CDR2 is FYNNEI. The CDR3 spells CASSEGLAGTYEQYF. The DNA for the CDR3 is TGTGCCAGCAGTGAAGGGTTAGCGGGAACCTACGAGCAGTACTTC. Looking up the rest from reference TRBV2 and TRBJ2-7 gives the full variable domain: EPEVTQTPSHQVTQMGQEVILRCVPISNHLYFYWYRQILGQKVEFLVSFYNNEISEKSEIFDDQFSVERPDGSNFTLKIRSTKLEDSAMYFCASSEGLAGTYEQYFGPGTRLTVT.

The chain combines TRBV4-3 with TRBJ2-2; 8 nucleotides line up with TRBD1. Germline CDR1 is LGHNA and CDR2 is YSLEER. CDR3 size: 14 residues. Unmatched junction bases numbered 5, after V lost 5 bases and J lost 6 bases. The CDR3 nucleotides read TGCGCCAGCAGCTACGACAGGGGAGCCGGGGAGCTGTTTTTT. Its translation is CASSYDRGAGELFF.